These 22 T cell receptor beta chains originate from one sample sequenced in a study of blood T cell repertoires in COVID-19. Libraries were prepared by immunoSEQ multiplex PCR; TCRdb keeps only in-frame clonotypes and omits some of them. The sample holds around 50,000 clones, less than 85% seen once. The sample consisted of peripheral blood. The source is a human donor in a cohort sampled during active COVID-19.

V gene TRBV5-1 combines with J gene TRBJ2-7; 7 bases line up with TRBD1. The CDR3 has 14 residues. The germline CDR1 and CDR2 sequences are SGHRS and YFSETQ. The V segment lost 0 bases and the J segment 6 bases; nucleotides outside the gene matches: 6. For the CDR3, the DNA is TGCGCCAGCAGCTTGGATGGAACAGGGGCCGAGCAGTACTTC. This encodes CASSLDGTGAEQYF.

The chain combines TRBV6-4 with TRBJ2-1, with 16 bases matching TRBD2. J lost 8 bases, V lost 6 bases, and 19 bases had no gene match. Germline lookup yields CDR1 MRHNA and CDR2 SNTAGT. The CDR3 loop spans 20 amino acids. CDR3 sequence: CASRYQNHTGTSGGVDEQFF. In nucleotides, the CDR3 is TGTGCCAGCAGATACCAAAATCACACCGGGACTAGCGGGGGGGTCGATGAGCAGTTCTTC.

The chain joins TRBV9 to TRBJ1-1; D may be TRBD1 (6 bases). Trimming removed 0 bases at V and 0 bases at J, with 9 bases between. The CDR3 totals 15 residues. The germline V gene has CDR1 SGDLS and CDR2 YYNGEE. The CDR3 nucleotides are TGTGCCAGCAGCGTAGGGGGGCAGGTGAACACTGAAGCTTTCTTT. Amino acid sequence: CASSVGGQVNTEAFF.

The CDR3 region is CASSLGGLSETQYF. Here the CDR3 DNA reads TGTGCCAGCAGCTTAGGAGGACTGTCGGAGACCCAGTACTTC. V is TRBV7-2 and J is TRBJ2-5; a possible D gene is TRBD2 (5 bases). Trimming stripped 1 base from V and 5 bases from J, with 11 bases between. Per the germline V gene, CDR1 is SGHTA and CDR2 is FQGNSA. The CDR3 extends over 14 amino acids.

The genes are TRBV30 and TRBJ2-4; 7 bases line up with TRBD1. The V gene's germline CDR1 is GTSNPN and CDR2 SVGIG (reference sequence). The junction had 4 bases not matched to a gene; V was cut back by 2 bases and J by 0 bases. The CDR3 extends over 15 amino acids. Here the CDR3 DNA reads TGTGCCTGGAGTACAGGGGCCTTAGCCAAAAACATTCAGTACTTC. This translates into CAWSTGALAKNIQYF.

The chain carries TRBV5-4 and TRBJ2-7; perhaps TRBD2 as D (7 bases). V was shortened by 4 bases and J by 0 bases, with 14 bases between the two germline ends. The CDR3 loop spans 15 amino acids. Looked up from germline, CDR1 is SGHNT and CDR2 is YYREEE (reference sequence). The DNA of the CDR3 is TGTGCCAGCAGCCCCACGGGGGGCTACTCCTACGAGCAGTACTTC. It is translated as CASSPTGGYSYEQYF.

J is TRBJ1-1 and V is TRBV11-3, with 7 positions matching TRBD1. The CDR3 has 20 amino acids. V lost 0 bases to trimming and J lost 5 bases; unmatched junction nucleotides: 21. Germline values: CDR1 SGHNT, CDR2 YENEEA. The CDR3, as DNA: TGTGCCAGCAGCTTAGAGTTTGGGATTCCGGGACAGCCTAGCGTAACTGAAGCTTTCTTT. This encodes CASSLEFGIPGQPSVTEAFF.

This chain links TRBV3-1 (or the pseudogene TRBV3-2) with TRBJ1-1, with 7 bases that match TRBD1. Germline V gene data show CDR1 as LGHDT and CDR2 as YNNKEL (reference sequence). The CDR3 loop spans 14 amino acids. Germline trimming cut 1 base from V and 7 bases from J; bases unmatched to any gene: 6. The CDR3, as DNA: TGTGCCAGCAGCCAAGGAAACAGGGGCTATGAAGCTTTCTTT. Its translation is CASSQGNRGYEAFF.

The chain couples TRBV6-6 to TRBJ1-1; TRBD1 aligns across 11 bases. Trimming at V came to 3 bases and at J to 5 bases, leaving 5 bases not matched to a gene. CDR3 size: 15 residues. Germline CDR1 and CDR2: MNHNY and SVGAGI (reference sequence). CDR3 amino acids: CASSYRTGGVTEAFF. The DNA of the CDR3 is TGTGCCAGCAGTTATCGGACAGGGGGCGTGACTGAAGCTTTCTTT.

The CDR3 sequence is CASSRATGVNTEAFF. The CDR3 coding sequence is TGTGCCAGCAGCCGCGCGACGGGTGTGAACACTGAAGCTTTCTTT. The chain combines TRBV5-6 with TRBJ1-1; no clear D. CDR1 and CDR2 from the germline V gene are SGHDT and YYEEEE. The length of the CDR3 is 15 residues. The V and J ends lost 4 bases and 0 bases respectively, with 13 bases between them.

This sequence joins TRBV11-2 and TRBJ2-1, with 11 nucleotides matching TRBD1. This CDR3 has 15 amino acids. CDR1 and CDR2 (germline): SGHAT, FQNNGV. V was clipped by 3 bases and J by 6 bases; unmatched bases: 4. The CDR3 DNA reads TGTGCCAGCAGCTTGGGACAGGGGGGAATCAATGAGCAGTTCTTC. Translation gives CASSLGQGGINEQFF.

This chain joins TRBV7-2 and TRBJ2-7; 12 nucleotides line up with TRBD2. This CDR3 has 16 residues. The ends lost 5 bases at V and 6 bases at J; junction bases unmatched: 11. Looked up from germline, CDR1 is SGHTA and CDR2 is FQGNSA. In DNA, the CDR3 is TGTGCCAGCAGCCAGACTAGCGGGGGTCCGATTACCGAGCAGTACTTC. It is translated as CASSQTSGGPITEQYF.

The genes are TRBV4-2 and TRBJ2-3; D is unresolved. Trimming pared 2 bases from V and 0 bases from J, leaving 12 bases between. The CDR3 extends over 16 amino acids. Germline V lookup: CDR1 LGHNA, CDR2 YNFKEQ. CDR3 loop: CASSQKPGTSTDTQYF. The CDR3, as DNA: TGTGCCAGCAGCCAAAAGCCTGGTACTAGCACAGATACGCAGTATTTT.

This clone was detected only once. V usage is TRBV28 and J usage is TRBJ1-6, with D unclear. This CDR3 is 13 amino acids long. Deletions cut 5 bases from V and 9 bases from J, with 11 bases between. CDR1 and CDR2 (germline): MDHEN, SYDVKM. CDR3 residues: CASSSVSPSPLHF. The CDR3, as DNA: TGTGCCAGCAGTAGCGTGTCCCCTTCACCCCTCCACTTT.

The chain combines TRBV27 with TRBJ1-1; D ambiguous. Germline CDR1 and CDR2: MNHEY and SMNVEV (reference sequence). Trimming stripped 7 bases from V and 8 bases from J, with 14 bases between. The CDR3 runs to 12 residues. DNA for the CDR3: TGTGCCAGCACTCCAGCCTTCGGGGAAGCTTTCTTT. Amino acids: CASTPAFGEAFF.

The gene calls are TRBV11-3 and TRBJ2-2; D uncertain. Germline CDR1 reads SGHNT; CDR2 reads YENEEA. V gave up 5 bases and J gave up 3 bases, with 4 bases separating them. The CDR3 has 12 residues. CDR3 sequence reads: CASSPDTGELFF. CDR3 nucleotide sequence: TGTGCCAGCAGCCCGGACACCGGGGAGCTGTTTTTT.

The chain couples TRBV6-5 to TRBJ1-2, with 7 nucleotides matching TRBD1. Trimming removed 0 bases from V and 4 bases from J; junction bases left unmatched: 5. Germline values: CDR1 MNHEY, CDR2 SVGAGI. This CDR3 spans 15 amino acids. CDR3 loop: CASSYSDRTIYGYTF. The DNA for the CDR3 is TGTGCCAGCAGTTACTCGGACAGGACTATCTATGGCTACACCTTC.

The CDR3 sequence is CASSLAAGANVLTF. In DNA, the CDR3 is TGTGCCAGCAGCTTAGCTGCTGGGGCCAACGTCCTGACTTTC. The chain joins TRBV11-2 to TRBJ2-6; no reliable D call. With 1 base removed from V and 2 bases from J, the gap between germline ends came to 3 bases. Germline lookup yields CDR1 SGHAT and CDR2 FQNNGV. The CDR3 has 14 amino acids.

The chain joins TRBV28 to TRBJ1-4, with 9 bases matching TRBD1. The CDR3 runs 16 residues. V lost 5 bases to trimming and J lost 0 bases; unmatched junction nucleotides: 4. Germline values: CDR1 MDHEN, CDR2 SYDVKM. DNA for the CDR3: TGTGCCAGCAGTCGGGACAGGGCTACAACTAATGAAAAACTGTTTTTT. Translated: CASSRDRATTNEKLFF.

The genes are TRBV11-2 and TRBJ2-3, with D perhaps matching TRBD2 (6 bases). Trimming pared 4 bases from V and 1 base from J, leaving 9 bases between. This CDR3 is built from 14 residues. CDR1 is SGHAT and CDR2 is FQNNGV in the germline V gene. In DNA form, the CDR3 reads TGTGCCAGCAGCTCCGGACTACGCACAGATACGCAGTATTTT. Encoded protein: CASSSGLRTDTQYF.

The rearrangement joins TRBV6-4 to TRBJ2-1; maybe TRBD1 (5 bases). V was shortened by 5 bases and J by 6 bases, with 14 bases between the two germline ends. In germline, CDR1 is MRHNA, CDR2 SNTAGT. CDR3 size: 14 residues. CDR3 amino acids: CASSINQGANEQFF. The CDR3 bases are TGTGCCAGCAGTATCAATCAGGGTGCCAATGAGCAGTTCTTC.

The chain is built from TRBV6-5 and TRBJ1-5; D is unresolved. Between the trimmed V and J ends, which lost 8 bases and 3 bases, there was a span of 14 bases. CDR1 and CDR2 (germline): MNHEY, SVGAGI. This CDR3 has 14 residues. CDR3 protein: CASSARADNQPQHF. Here the CDR3 DNA reads TGTGCCAGCTCCGCGAGGGCGGACAATCAGCCCCAGCATTTT.